This T cell receptor (beta chain) was sequenced in a study of siplizumab effects on memory and regulatory T cells (dated by TCRdb to the late 2010s). Describing the broader study: The study looked at the effect of siplizumab, an anti-CD2 antibody, on alloreactive T-cell subsets in allogeneic mixed lymphocyte reactions made from human PBMCs. The paper's findings and limits, for the study overall: The cumulative frequency of alloreactive sequences traceable to unstimulated CD4+ memory T cells was significantly reduced by siplizumab. Of the alloreactive CD4+ clones that could be mapped, the Treg-derived share averaged about 63% with siplizumab compared with around 25% in control reactions. A naive or memory phenotype could not be assigned to roughly 80-97% of proliferating CD4+ or CD8+ clones. Because sequences at frequencies below about 10^-5 were poorly captured, only a minor fraction of alloreactive clones could be mapped back to unstimulated subsets. Greater diversity appeared to be present in unstimulated naive T cells than in memory T cells, and a substantial contribution to the alloresponse seemed to be made by naive cells. No functional confirmation was obtained for the suppressive function of proliferating Tregs from siplizumab cultures.

In addition, sequencing in three donor pairs included unstimulated CD8+ effector memory subsets alongside CD4+ naive, CD8+ naive, CD8+ TEMRA and CD4+ memory subsets. Sorted unstimulated T cells and proliferating T cells recovered from mixed lymphocyte reactions underwent TCRbeta CDR3 sequencing. Fresh whole blood from approximately ten HLA-typed healthy donors was used to isolate PBMCs. The library was generated by the immunoSEQ multiplex PCR assay. About 10^5 TCR templates per sample were assayed on the deep sequencing platform. Genomic DNA extracted from sorted T cells was the material used for TCRbeta CDR3 sequencing. The study's own analysis went as follows. The R programming language was used for clonal analysis of the TCRbeta CDR3 data. Comparing unstimulated samples against CFSE-low samples taken after the reaction was how alloreactive CD4+ and CD8+ clones were defined. Regulatory or non-regulatory origin of alloreactive CD4+ clones was assigned by matching sequences to the sorted unstimulated Treg and non-Treg repertoires. TCRdb mirrors the immuneACCESS table, restricted to in-frame sequences. Some clones are absent from its copies; in checked studies, under half trace to an unresolved V gene, and the reason for the others is unknown. The V and J calls and clone size come from that table; D and trimming were worked out from the DNA. Present in this sample are tens of thousands of clones, around 97% of which were seen just once. The top ten constitute approximately 0.6% of the sample.

The CDR3 sequence holds 17 residues, the cysteine and phenylalanine included. Only the CDR3 part of the read is kept: 51 bases, read in frame from the first base. CDR1 and CDR2 were assigned from the germline V gene as SGHNT and YENEEA. V lost 4 bases and J lost 3 bases; the stretch between them is 22 bases long. Details on this clone: It has no known antigen specificity. Base qualities are not provided; no much larger clone lies one nucleotide away.

The origin of this receptor is a human donor in good health. This chain joins TRBV11-3 to TRBJ2-7; the D gene is possibly TRBD1 or TRBD2, with 6 bases matching each. Sequencing was carried out using naive CD4+ T cells sorted from blood. This specimen's cell subset or site label, per the study, means: unstimulated naive T cells. CDR3 reads: CASSSSMGGRLDYEQYF. The nucleotides are TGTGCCAGCAGCTCCTCCATGGGGGGCAGGCTCGACTACGAGCAGTACTTC.